This T cell receptor beta chain originates from a study of neurological immune-mediated disorders. Every sequencing run generated over 170 million TCR-beta sequences from 15-18 subjects. TCRdb recomputed calls from the 5' RACE reads with MiXCR, one row per CDR3 protein. The sample comprises some 57,000 distinct CDR3 sequences, 3% to 4% of which are singletons, and around 7.5% rests with the top ten. This clonotype was recorded at least ten times. Its antigen is not known. Study findings and constraints: There was no clinical or MRI feature that showed an association with the multiple sclerosis repertoire cluster. Phylogenetically, 18 of 34 multiple sclerosis patients' repertoires fell into one related-CDR3 cluster, a possible signature.

From germline, CDR1 is SGHTA and CDR2 FQGNSA. The CDR3 consists of 16 residues. Trimming shortened V by 5 bases and J by 6 bases, and 19 bases separated the two germline ends. Material for sequencing was PBMCs. This chain connects TRBV7-2 to TRBJ2-2; possible D gene TRBD1, 6 bases. This TCR was recovered from a woman aged 60-75 years with multiple sclerosis. This CDR3 reads CASSPTRDTVAGELFF. The CDR3 DNA is TGTGCCAGCAGCCCTACCAGGGACACCGTCGCCGGGGAGCTGTTTTTT.